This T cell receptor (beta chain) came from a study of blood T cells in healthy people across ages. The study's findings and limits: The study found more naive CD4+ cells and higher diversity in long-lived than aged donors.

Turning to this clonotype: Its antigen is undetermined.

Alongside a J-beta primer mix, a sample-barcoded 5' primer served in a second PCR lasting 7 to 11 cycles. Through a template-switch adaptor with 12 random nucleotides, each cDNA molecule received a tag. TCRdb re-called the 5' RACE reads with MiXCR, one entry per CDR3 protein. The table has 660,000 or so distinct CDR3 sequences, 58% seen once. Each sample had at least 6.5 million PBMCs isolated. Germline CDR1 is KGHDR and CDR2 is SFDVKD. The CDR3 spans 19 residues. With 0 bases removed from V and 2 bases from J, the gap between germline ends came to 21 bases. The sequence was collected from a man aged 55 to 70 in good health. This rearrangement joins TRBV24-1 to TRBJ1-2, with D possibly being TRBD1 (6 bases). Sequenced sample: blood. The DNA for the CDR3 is TGTGCCACCAGTGATTTGGGGCAGGGGATCCTAGCTCCGAACTATGGCTACACCTTC. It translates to CATSDLGQGILAPNYGYTF.